This T cell receptor (beta chain) derives from a study of blood T cell repertoires in COVID-19. The overall study: Whether acute or convalescent, the COVID-19 samples came from the United States, Italy and Spain. The analysed material was cDNA or gDNA that came from T cells, B-cell-depleted T cells, or PBMCs.

Original handling: Nucleated cell number was recorded as an estimate derived from reference gene primer amplification. Sequenced by immunoSEQ multiplex PCR; TCRdb stores in-frame clones only, minus some. The V and J calls and clone size were taken over from that table, and D and trimming were inferred from the DNA. Among 220,000 or so clones listed, 82% were seen once. From germline, CDR1 is MNHEY and CDR2 SVGEGT. The CDR3 runs to 16 residues. V was pared by 4 bases and J by 5 bases, with 17 bases between. This sequence joins TRBV6-2 or TRBV6-3 and TRBJ2-2; D possibly corresponds to TRBD1 (6 bases). The origin of this receptor is an elderly woman with acute or convalescent COVID-19. Sequenced material: peripheral blood. CDR3 region: CASSFTGHPRTGELFF. As DNA, the CDR3 is TGTGCCAGCAGTTTCACGGGACACCCGAGGACCGGGGAGCTGTTTTTT.